This T cell receptor beta chain emerged from a study of OX40 agonist ivuxolimab in advanced cancers. Concerning this clone: No antigen is known for it.

General study findings and limits: The CD4+ and CD8+ T cells in the blood had expanded clonally by week 6 at 0.1 to 3.0 mg/kg.

With 2 bases clipped from V and 6 bases from J, the junction kept 7 bases outside the gene matches. Per germline, CDR1 SEHNR and CDR2 FQNEAQ (reference sequence). This CDR3 is 14 amino acids long. Assay: immunoSEQ multiplex PCR; the TCRdb copy retains only in-frame clones and omits some. The data contain about 40,000 clones, approximately 78% of them seen just once; the ten biggest clones take up about 2.5%. The sample here was CD4+ or CD8+ T cells sorted from blood, taken in a trial of the OX40 agonist ivuxolimab. The V gene is TRBV7-9, the J gene TRBJ2-7, with 7 bases that match TRBD1. The sequence was obtained from an adult with an advanced solid tumor such as melanoma, head and neck, liver or kidney cancer. The CDR3 sequence: CASSLRQGGGEQYF. The CDR3 coding sequence is TGTGCCAGCAGCTTAAGACAGGGTGGAGGCGAGCAGTACTTC. The whole variable domain, remainder taken from reference TRBV7-9 and TRBJ2-7, is DTGVSQNPRHKITKRGQNVTFRCDPISEHNRLYWYRQTLGQGPEFLTYFQNEAQLEKSRLLSDRFSAERPKGSFSTLEIQRTEQGDSAMYLCASSLRQGGGEQYFGPGTRLTVT.